This entry is about one T cell receptor beta chain. What it binds is not known. The sorted conventional CD4 T cells were gated as CD4+CD127+. TCRdb's copy holds only in-frame clones and misses some; the assay was immunoSEQ multiplex PCR. Seen here are about 25,000 clones, roughly 96% observed once, and the top ten hold 0.2% to 0.25%. The CDR3 covers 16 residues. With V trimmed by 11 bases and J by 4 bases, 15 bases remained unmatched. Germline values: CDR1 LNHDA, CDR2 SQIVND (reference sequence). The entry originates in a study of B cell selection in AIRE deficiency. General study findings and limits: Patient Tconv and Treg cells showed healthy-like TCRBV usage, CDR3 length, diversity.

Sequencing used conventional CD4+ T cells sorted from PBMCs. The receptor was isolated from a human donor with AIRE deficiency. This rearrangement joins TRBV19 to TRBJ2-3; 10 positions match TRBD2. Here the CDR3 DNA reads TGTGCCTCCTCAGCGGGGGGGGGACCGCCGGCAGATACGCAGTATTTT. This translates into CASSAGGGPPADTQYF.